This TCR beta chain appears in the sequencing data of a study of CXCR3-negative and CXCR3-positive naive CD8 T cells. The study's findings and limits: The study found comparably high diversity in both naive subsets and much lower diversity in memory CD8+ cells.

Germline CDR1 MGHRA, CDR2 YSYEKL. The CDR3 loop spans 16 amino acids. Researchers prepared the TRB cDNA libraries using 5' RACE with UMI labels. From its re-call of the 5' RACE reads, TCRdb lists each CDR3 protein once, without DNA. The sample's table shows 100,000 to 150,000 distinct CDR3 sequences. Remarks on this clonotype: What it binds is not known.

The sample taken for sequencing was naive CXCR3- CD8+ T cells from blood. Subset of the sample: CD45RO-CCR7+CD27+CD95- naive CD8+ T cells lacking CXCR3 (TNR3-). This chain joins TRBV4-1 and TRBJ1-2; checking the TCRdb D call of TRBD1 is not possible without DNA. This TCR was recovered from a human donor in good health. Some clones in this sample may be carry-over from other donors' samples. CDR3 in amino acids: CASSQEETPGGWGYTF.